Each of the 25 T cell receptor beta chains below was sequenced from the same sample in a study of OX40 agonist ivuxolimab in advanced cancers. Data came from immunoSEQ multiplex PCR; TCRdb stores just in-frame clones and leaves some out. The top ten hold about 0.99% of the sample, which has over 60,000 clones, around 89% seen once. The specimen was CD4+ or CD8+ T cells sorted from blood, collected in a trial of the OX40 agonist ivuxolimab. The receptors originated from an adult with an advanced solid tumor such as melanoma, head and neck, liver or kidney cancer.

The gene calls are TRBV19 and TRBJ2-7; 7 bases align to TRBD1. The junction had 11 bases not matched to a gene; V was cut back by 6 bases and J by 0 bases. The CDR3 sequence is 16 residues long. From germline, CDR1 is LNHDA and CDR2 SQIVND (reference sequence). CDR3 amino acids: CASRPTGSASSYEQYF. The DNA for the CDR3 is TGTGCCAGTAGACCGACAGGGTCGGCAAGCTCCTACGAGCAGTACTTC.

This chain connects TRBV30 to TRBJ1-3; maybe TRBD1 (5 bases). V was clipped by 0 bases and J by 4 bases, with 10 bases between them. The CDR3 consists of 14 residues. Germline values: CDR1 GTSNPN, CDR2 SVGIG (reference sequence). CDR3 in amino acids: CAWSVQAVGNTIYF. DNA of the CDR3: TGTGCCTGGAGTGTACAGGCAGTCGGAAACACCATATATTTT.

The chain links TRBV19 to TRBJ2-1; D possibly corresponds to TRBD2 (6 bases). From germline, CDR1 is LNHDA and CDR2 SQIVND (reference sequence). The CDR3 spans 15 residues. Trimming shortened V by 6 bases and J by 3 bases, and 15 bases separated the two germline ends. CDR3 coding DNA: TGTGCCAGTAGGGAGTCCGGGACTTTCTACAATGAGCAGTTCTTC. Its translation is CASRESGTFYNEQFF.

V and J are TRBV14 and TRBJ2-7, with D perhaps being TRBD1 or TRBD2 (5 bases each). V gave up 0 bases and J gave up 0 bases, with 6 bases separating them. Germline values: CDR1 SGHDN, CDR2 FVKESK. CDR3 length: 14 amino acids. The CDR3, as DNA: TGTGCCAGCAGCCAAGAGAGGGGCTCCTACGAGCAGTACTTC. It is translated as CASSQERGSYEQYF.

The chain is built from TRBV28 and TRBJ1-5; D might be TRBD1 (5 bases). The CDR3 extends over 15 amino acids. V was cut by 5 bases and J by 8 bases, with 19 bases left in between. Germline CDR1 is MDHEN and CDR2 is SYDVKM. CDR3 DNA: TGTGCCAGCAGTGCCCTCGGGGGGATGGTGGAGCCCCAGCATTTT. Amino acids: CASSALGGMVEPQHF.

The CDR3 nucleotides are TGCGCCAGCAGCTTGGGGGACAGGGCCCTTTCCTACGAGCAGTACTTC. This encodes CASSLGDRALSYEQYF. The chain links TRBV5-1 to TRBJ2-7; TRBD1 aligns across 9 bases. V gave up 0 bases and J gave up 1 base; unmatched junction bases: 5. This CDR3 has 16 amino acids. The V gene's germline CDR1 is SGHRS and CDR2 YFSETQ.

In its sample, this clone was seen once. The rearrangement joins TRBV5-6 to TRBJ1-1, with unresolved D. The CDR3 extends over 12 amino acids. Between the trimmed V and J ends, which lost 1 base and 4 bases, there was a span of 5 bases. CDR1 SGHDT and CDR2 YYEEEE come from the germline V gene. The CDR3 DNA reads as TGTGCCAGCAGCTTGTTCGGCACTGAAGCTTTCTTT. This encodes CASSLFGTEAFF.

The chain couples TRBV9 to TRBJ2-7; D is ambiguous. Looked up from germline, CDR1 is SGDLS and CDR2 is YYNGEE. The V gene lost 0 bases and the J gene lost 7 bases, with 11 bases spanning the gap. The CDR3 totals 13 residues. CDR3 in amino acids: CASSVDNRLEQYF. The CDR3 nucleotides read TGTGCCAGCAGCGTAGACAACCGCTTGGAGCAGTACTTC.

The V and J genes are TRBV28 and TRBJ1-6; D unresolved. Germline assignment: CDR1 MDHEN and CDR2 SYDVKM. Trimming cost V 2 bases and J 10 bases, with 6 bases left between them. The CDR3 is 12 amino acids. The CDR3 coding sequence is TGTGCCAGCAGTTTAGCCAACTCACCCCTCCACTTT. Encoded protein: CASSLANSPLHF.

This sequence joins TRBV9 and TRBJ2-1; D tentatively fits TRBD1 or TRBD2 (5 bases each). The CDR3 length is 13 residues. Germline V lookup: CDR1 SGDLS, CDR2 YYNGEE. Deletions cut 3 bases from V and 9 bases from J, with 13 bases between. CDR3 in amino acids: CASSARGPVEQFF. The CDR3, as DNA: TGTGCCAGCAGCGCCCGGGGCCCTGTTGAGCAGTTCTTC.

The chain employs TRBV11-3 and TRBJ2-3; 16 bases are shared with TRBD2. This CDR3 has 15 amino acids. Looked up from germline, CDR1 is SGHNT and CDR2 is YENEEA. After removal of 4 bases from V and 6 bases from J, the junction contained 1 base not matched to a gene. The CDR3 loop is CASSSGLAGGDTQYF. CDR3 bases: TGTGCCAGCAGCTCGGGACTAGCGGGGGGGGATACGCAGTATTTT. The full variable domain, with the rest looked up from reference TRBV11-3 and TRBJ2-3, is EAGVVQSPRYKIIEKKQPVAFWCNPISGHNTLYWYLQNLGQGPELLIRYENEEAVDDSQLPKDRFSAERLKGVDSTLKIQPAELGDSAVYLCASSSGLAGGDTQYFGPGTRLTVL.

Remarks on this clone: A read error may produce the germline difference seen at one junction end. CDR3: CASREGQGRNQPQHF. In nucleotides, the CDR3 is TGTGCCAGCAGGGAAGGACAGGGTCGGAATCAGCCCCAGCATTTT. The chain is built from TRBV6-1 and TRBJ1-5, with TRBD1 matching 8 bases. The length of the CDR3 is 15 residues. From germline, CDR1 is MNHNS and CDR2 SASEGT.

The chain has TRBV6-8 and TRBJ1-5, with a possible D match to TRBD1 (6 bases). The CDR3 loop spans 18 amino acids. Per the germline V gene, CDR1 is MNHGY and CDR2 is SAAAGT. V was clipped by 2 bases and J by 2 bases, with 19 bases between them. CDR3: CASSYTSWGRKGNQPQHF. CDR3 bases: TGTGCCAGCAGTTACACCTCATGGGGGCGAAAAGGCAATCAGCCCCAGCATTTT.

V and J are TRBV6-1 and TRBJ2-7; D is perhaps TRBD1 (8 bases). CDR1 is MNHNS, CDR2 SASEGT, per germline. The CDR3 length is 14 residues. The V end was cut by 4 bases, the J end by 4 bases, with 14 bases between. The chain's CDR3 is CASSVTGGGYEQYF. CDR3 in DNA: TGTGCCAGCAGTGTTACAGGGGGGGGTTACGAGCAGTACTTC.

The chain carries TRBV19 and TRBJ1-1; possibly TRBD1 for D (5 bases). The CDR3 has 14 amino acids. V was cut by 1 base and J by 4 bases, with 10 bases left in between. Germline V gene sequence: CDR1 LNHDA, CDR2 SQIVND (reference sequence). In nucleotides, the CDR3 is TGTGCCAGTAGTATAGGTGAGGGGTTCACTGAAGCTTTCTTT. This gives the protein CASSIGEGFTEAFF.

This rearrangement joins TRBV7-9 to TRBJ1-5; 8 bases fit TRBD1. Germline trimming cut 5 bases from V and 0 bases from J; bases unmatched to any gene: 6. Germline values: CDR1 SEHNR, CDR2 FQNEAQ (reference sequence). The CDR3 spans 16 residues. DNA of the CDR3: TGTGCCAGCAGCCTGGACAGGGACTATAGCAATCAGCCCCAGCATTTT. Translation gives CASSLDRDYSNQPQHF.

This chain joins TRBV30 and TRBJ2-3; 8 bases fit TRBD2. Germline CDR1 reads GTSNPN; CDR2 reads SVGIG (reference sequence). After removal of 6 bases from V and 1 base from J, the junction contained 9 bases not matched to a gene. CDR3 length equals 15 residues. CDR3 protein: CACPSGGGGTDTQYF. The CDR3 DNA is TGTGCCTGCCCAAGCGGGGGTGGGGGCACAGATACGCAGTATTTT.

The chain has TRBV11-2 and TRBJ2-7; D possibly uses TRBD1 or TRBD2 (5 bases each). Trimming removed 0 bases at V and 0 bases at J, with 15 bases between. The CDR3 totals 17 residues. Germline V gives CDR1 SGHAT, CDR2 FQNNGV. CDR3 bases: TGTGCCAGCAGCTTAGATCTAATAGGGACCAGCTCCTACGAGCAGTACTTC. Protein sequence: CASSLDLIGTSSYEQYF.

V is TRBV28 and J is TRBJ2-6, with D hard to call. Germline V lookup: CDR1 MDHEN, CDR2 SYDVKM. V was pared by 7 bases and J by 4 bases, with 11 bases between. The CDR3 covers 14 residues. CDR3 sequence (DNA): TGTGCCAGCATCAGGTCTACCGGGGCCAACGTCCTGACTTTC. Amino acids: CASIRSTGANVLTF.

The chain employs TRBV14 and TRBJ1-1; no definite D call. Germline V gene sequence: CDR1 SGHDN, CDR2 FVKESK. The CDR3 consists of 15 residues. V lost 3 bases and J lost 2, with 13 bases in between. CDR3 nucleotides: TGTGCCAGCAGCCATGGTAGTCTGGCCAACACTGAAGCTTTCTTT. Translating it yields CASSHGSLANTEAFF.

V gene TRBV11-2 combines with J gene TRBJ2-5, with 12 bases matching TRBD2. Germline values: CDR1 SGHAT, CDR2 FQNNGV. The V gene end was trimmed by 0 bases and the J gene end by 1 base; junction bases not matched to a gene: 6. The CDR3 is made up of 18 amino acids. The CDR3 region is CASSLDLLAGGPQETQYF. The CDR3 nucleotides read TGTGCCAGCAGCTTAGATCTCCTAGCGGGGGGGCCCCAAGAGACCCAGTACTTC.

About this clone: An end of the junction differs from the germline gene, which may be a read error. The chain links TRBV6-1 to TRBJ2-7; TRBD1 is a possible D gene (5 bases). Germline lookup yields CDR1 MNHNS and CDR2 SASEGT. The CDR3 runs to 10 residues. DNA for the CDR3: TGTGCCAGCAGTTATGGGGCCCCCGACTTC. Protein sequence: CASSYGAPDF.

J is TRBJ1-6 and V is TRBV7-9; unclear D gene. CDR1 and CDR2 (germline): SEHNR, FQNEAQ (reference sequence). V was trimmed by 5 bases and J by 7 bases, leaving 15 bases between them. CDR3 length: 15 amino acids. The CDR3 DNA sequence: TGTGCCAGCAGCATAGAACGGGGAGGGAATTCACCCCTCCACTTT. Translating gives CASSIERGGNSPLHF.

The chain uses TRBV28 and TRBJ2-5, with D perhaps matching TRBD2 (5 bases). Germline V CDR1 and CDR2: MDHEN, SYDVKM. This CDR3 is built from 13 residues. V lost 5 bases and J lost 4, with 11 bases in between. The CDR3 DNA reads as TGTGCCAGCAGTCGGGGTCCTGGAGAGACCCAGTACTTC. It specifies CASSRGPGETQYF.

The V call is TRBV11-2, the J call TRBJ2-3; the D gene is possibly TRBD2 (5 bases). The CDR3 is made up of 16 amino acids. Trimming removed 5 bases at V and 0 bases at J, with 15 bases between. The germline V gene has CDR1 SGHAT and CDR2 FQNNGV. CDR3 DNA sequence: TGTGCCAGCAGCATTTTACGGGGTCTTAGCACAGATACGCAGTATTTT. This gives the protein CASSILRGLSTDTQYF.